This TCR beta chain originates from a study of shared clonotypes between healthy human individuals. The ends were cut back, 7 bases at V and 2 bases at J, with 14 bases in the middle. Per the germline V gene, CDR1 is SGHRS and CDR2 is YFSETQ. The CDR3 spans 14 residues. Clones were read by immunoSEQ multiplex PCR, and TCRdb kept only the in-frame ones, dropping some. The data hold about 670,000 clones, with 55% to 75% observed a single time. The sample was memory CD4+ T cells sorted from blood. Subset denoted: CD45RA-negative fraction. The chain links TRBV5-1 to TRBJ2-3; D gene uncertain. The TCR sequence derives from a woman younger than 45 in good health. CDR3 in DNA: TGCGCCAGCCAGAGTGGGCCTACCACAGATACGCAGTATTTT. As protein: CASQSGPTTDTQYF.